This record looks at one T cell receptor beta chain sequence and its context. This clone was picked up a small number of times. There is no known antigen for this receptor. No much larger clonotype is one base removed from it; base qualities were not supplied. These data belong to a study of beta chain features in type 1 diabetes (dated by TCRdb to the late 2010s). Background on the whole study: Mean age, gender distribution, total cell number and subset yield were not different between patients and healthy donors. A total of some 100,000,000 sorted cells were examined across all samples, and the number of cells per subset was strongly correlated with RNA yield. Naive and central memory subsets were obtained from all 30 or so donors, but regulatory and stem cell-like memory subsets were isolated from only 8 patients and roughly 8 healthy donors. In the study, TCRB repertoires of sorted circulating CD4+ T cell subsets from recently diagnosed type 1 diabetes patients were compared with those of matched healthy donors.

From each donor, a single peripheral blood sample of about 116 mL on average was drawn into heparinised tubes. Using a panel that included CD45RO, CCR7, CD25, CD127, CD95 and CD27, naive, central memory, regulatory and stem cell-like memory CD4+ T cells were sorted on a BD FACSAria II. All sorted populations exceeded 95% purity. PBMCs were isolated right away by Lymphoprep density gradient centrifugation and were stained directly, without culture. Samples were stained and sorted in pairs, with one healthy donor and one patient per experiment, so that batch effects were minimized. The High Capacity cDNA Reverse Transcription Kit was used to reverse transcribe all of the isolated RNA, meaning that expressed TCRB transcripts were what got sequenced. Deep immunoSEQ sequencing was applied to naive, central memory and regulatory T cell samples, giving an average of around 3.4 million total reads per sample. Sorted cells were lysed in RLT buffer, and RNA was extracted using DNase-treated RNeasy Micro or Mini kits according to cell number. To prevent cross-contamination, every cell subset was processed on its own, while patient and healthy donor samples were processed together. The immunoSEQ multiplex PCR was used to amplify TCRB sequences from cDNA, yielding 87-bp fragments that span the CDR3 region. The amplicons were sequenced using the Illumina HiSeq platform. For the original study's pipeline: Synthetic template baselines were used to correct PCR bias computationally, reads within Hamming distance 2 were collapsed together, and singletons that could not be merged were discarded. Reads were aligned against IMGT so that V, D and J genes, CDR3 length and insertions or deletions at six rearrangement sites could be assigned. Within each subset, clonotype counts were normalized to sorted cell number, after which true diversity and Gini coefficients were computed with the tcR R package. Repertoire sharing was quantified using the overlap coefficient calculated on TCRB nucleotide sequences. Out-of-frame TCRB sequences from naive cells were analyzed as a proxy for the pre-selection repertoire. TCRdb stores this immuneACCESS table with in-frame sequences only. Part of the clones is absent; in the studies checked, under half of the shortfall reflects unresolved V genes, and no reason is known for the rest. From that table come the V and J calls and clone size; the DNA was used to work out D and trimming. This sample has hundreds of thousands of clones in its table, and 30% of those were observed once. Around 0.065% of the sample goes to the ten largest clones.

Study-level results and caveats: Naive, central memory and regulatory TCRB repertoires appeared to be more alike among patients than among healthy donors. A moderate but significant shortening of TCRB CDR3 length was observed in type 1 diabetes patients in all four CD4+ subsets. Because cDNA rather than genomic DNA was sequenced, highly expressing activated cells could have been over-represented, although no difference in activation and CD3 levels was found between groups. PCR may preferentially amplify shorter templates, but because patient and control samples were amplified and corrected together, any resulting skew would affect both groups equally. Only small numbers of individuals were included in the HLA sub-analyses, which left unresolved whether HLA type had any influence on TCRB rearrangement. Patients with type 1 diabetes made fewer insertions and deleted more nucleotides at VDJ recombination sites, implying thymic rearrangement abnormalities.

Spanning cysteine to phenylalanine, the CDR3 consists of 14 amino acids. Only the CDR3 region is kept as DNA, spanning 42 bases read in frame from base 1. CDR1 and CDR2 (GTSNPN, SVGIG) derive from the germline V gene (reference sequence). The germline ends are 13 bases apart after V is trimmed by 0 bases and J by 4 bases. This receptor was obtained from a man aged 18 to 29 in good health. Recombination joined TRBV30 with TRBJ2-7; a tentative D call is TRBD2 (6 bases match). The sample comprised naive CD4+ T cells from blood. Sample cell subset or site, as interpreted from the label and publication: true naive CD4+ T cells. The CDR3 is CAWSVGGPGYEQYF. The DNA sequence is TGTGCCTGGAGTGTGGGGGGTCCAGGTTACGAGCAGTACTTC.